This entry is about one T cell receptor beta chain. This sample is drawn from a study of blood T cell repertoires in COVID-19. At the level of the study: Samples taken during acute and convalescent COVID-19 were collected in the United States, Italy and Spain.

J was trimmed by 5 bases and V by 4 bases; bases with no gene match: 9. This CDR3 has 15 residues. Germline V gene data show CDR1 as MDHEN and CDR2 as SYDVKM. The table came from immunoSEQ multiplex PCR; TCRdb's copy has only in-frame clones and leaves some out. The sample carries fewer than 90,000 clones, about three quarters recorded once. V gene TRBV28 combines with J gene TRBJ1-1, with TRBD1 matching over 8 bases. The clonotype was recovered from a human donor in a cohort sampled during active COVID-19. Sequencing used peripheral blood. The CDR3 here is CASSSMDRVETEAFF. For the CDR3, the DNA is TGTGCCAGCAGTTCAATGGACAGGGTTGAGACTGAAGCTTTCTTT.